This T cell receptor (beta chain) was sequenced in a study of shared clonotypes between healthy human individuals. Study-wide results and caveats: Donor clonotype sharing was expected to depend on sequencing depth.

Remarks on this clone: What it binds is not known.

Produced via immunoSEQ multiplex PCR; TCRdb's table is partial and in-frame only. The sample lists about half a million clones; roughly 85% were seen once. V was clipped by 6 bases and J by 3 bases; unmatched bases: 1. The V gene's germline CDR1 is SNHLY and CDR2 FYNNEI. This CDR3 comprises 12 residues. The chain is built from TRBV2 and TRBJ1-2; TRBD1 matches at 7 bases. The material sequenced was PBMCs. This clonotype originated in a middle-aged woman in good health. Some clones in this sample may be carry-over from other donors' samples. CDR3 in DNA: TGTGCCAGCAGCGGACAGGACTATGGCTACACCTTC. The encoded protein is CASSGQDYGYTF.